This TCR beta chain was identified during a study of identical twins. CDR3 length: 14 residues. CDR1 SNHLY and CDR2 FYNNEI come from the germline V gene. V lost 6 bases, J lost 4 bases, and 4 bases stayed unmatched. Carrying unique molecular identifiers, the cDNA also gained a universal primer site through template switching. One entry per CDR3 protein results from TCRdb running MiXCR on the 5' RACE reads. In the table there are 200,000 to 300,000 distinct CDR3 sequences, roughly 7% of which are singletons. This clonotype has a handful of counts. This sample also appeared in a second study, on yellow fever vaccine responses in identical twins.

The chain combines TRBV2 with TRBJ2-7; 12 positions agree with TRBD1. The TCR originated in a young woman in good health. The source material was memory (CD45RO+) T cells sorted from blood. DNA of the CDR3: TGTGCCAGCAGCAGGGACAGGGGGCGGTACGAGCAGTACTTC. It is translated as CASSRDRGRYEQYF.